Listed here are 12 T cell receptor beta chains from one sample, sequenced in a study of CD8+CD57+ T cells in acquired aplastic anemia. All sequencing subjects had displayed CD8+CD57+ cell expansion on flow cytometry. Genomic DNA, serving as template, underwent TCR beta VDJ and CDR3 profiling. TCRdb re-derived calls from the reads in MiXCR, one entry per CDR3 protein. The sample lists 450,000 to 600,000 distinct CDR3 sequences, around 32% seen once, with approximately 0.82% in the top ten. Sequenced material: sorted CD4+, CD8+, or CD8+CD57+ T cells (not recorded which) from PBMCs. These receptors were collected from a human donor with aplastic anemia.

This clonotype was counted ten times or more. The rearrangement joins TRBV5-1 to TRBJ2-7; 10 positions match TRBD2. CDR3 length: 14 amino acids. The germline V gene encodes CDR1 SGHRS and CDR2 YFSETQ. With V trimmed by 1 base and J by 4 bases, 2 bases remained unmatched. The CDR3 bases are TGCGCCAGCAGCTTGTCTAGCGGGAGATACGAGCAGTACTTC. Protein product: CASSLSSGRYEQYF. The full variable domain, completed using reference TRBV5-1 and TRBJ2-7, is KAGVTQTPRYLIKTRGQQVTLSCSPISGHRSVSWYQQTPGQGLQFLFEYFSETQRNKGNFPGRFSGRQFSNSRSEMNVSTLELGDSALYLCASSLSSGRYEQYFGPGTRLTVT.

This clonotype was counted ten times or more. The rearrangement joins TRBV19 to TRBJ1-1; D gene ambiguous. Looked up from germline, CDR1 is LNHDA and CDR2 is SQIVND (reference sequence). CDR3 length: 14 amino acids. V dropped 7 bases and J dropped 3 bases, with 15 bases sitting between them. DNA for the CDR3: TGTGCCAGTACCCACTCGGGGAAGTACACTGAAGCTTTCTTT. Its translation: CASTHSGKYTEAFF.

This clonotype was observed many times. The rearrangement uses TRBV29-1 and TRBJ1-1; D is uncertain. The CDR3 has 11 amino acids. V was shortened by 7 bases and J by 1 base, with 7 bases between the two germline ends. The germline V gene encodes CDR1 SQVTM and CDR2 ANQGSEA. CDR3: CSGVKNTEAFF. CDR3 DNA: TGCAGCGGTGTCAAGAACACTGAAGCTTTCTTT.

The J gene is TRBJ2-5, the V gene TRBV19, with unresolved D. The CDR3 runs 13 residues. CDR1 and CDR2 from the germline V gene are LNHDA and SQIVND (reference sequence). V was cut by 2 bases and J by 3 bases, with 7 bases left in between. This CDR3 reads CASSISDKETQYF. CDR3 DNA: TGTGCCAGTAGTATATCTGACAAAGAGACCCAGTACTTC. The full variable domain, its missing parts supplied by reference TRBV19 and TRBJ2-5, is DGGITQSPKYLFRKEGQNVTLSCEQNLNHDAMYWYRQDPGQGLRLIYYSQIVNDFQKGDIAEGYSVSREKKESFPLTVTSAQKNPTAFYLCASSISDKETQYFGPGTRLLVL.

This clonotype was picked up a small number of times. The V call is TRBV20-1, the J call TRBJ2-5; a possible D gene is TRBD2 (6 bases). In germline, CDR1 is DFQATT, CDR2 SNEGSKA (reference sequence). V lost 3 bases to trimming and J lost 5 bases, with 10 bases between them. The CDR3 is 12 amino acids. The CDR3 DNA reads TGCAGTGCTAGCTCGGGGAGGGAGACCCAGTACTTC. Protein sequence: CSASSGRETQYF.

This clonotype was observed at least ten times. The chain has TRBV2 and TRBJ1-2, with D perhaps matching TRBD1 (5 bases). This CDR3 is built from 15 residues. Germline CDR1 is SNHLY and CDR2 is FYNNEI. V was cut by 6 bases and J by 4 bases, with 18 bases left in between. The CDR3 DNA reads as TGTGCCAGCAGACCCTTTGGCAGGGCCGGCTATGGCTACACCTTC. As protein: CASRPFGRAGYGYTF. The full variable domain, its missing parts supplied by reference TRBV2 and TRBJ1-2, is EPEVTQTPSHQVTQMGQEVILRCVPISNHLYFYWYRQILGQKVEFLVSFYNNEISEKSEIFDDQFSVERPDGSNFTLKIRSTKLEDSAMYFCASRPFGRAGYGYTFGSGTRLTVV.

The chain links TRBV4-2 to TRBJ1-3; no reliable D call. The length of the CDR3 is 16 residues. CDR1 and CDR2 from the germline V gene are LGHNA and YNFKEQ. V lost 5 bases to trimming and J lost 1 base, with 15 bases between them. For the CDR3, the DNA is TGTGCCAGCAGCGCAAGAAGTCGGGAATCTGGAAACACCATATATTTT. This sequence encodes CASSARSRESGNTIYF.

The V call is TRBV3-1, the J call TRBJ1-2; perhaps TRBD1 as D (5 bases). In germline, CDR1 is LGHDT, CDR2 YNNKEL (reference sequence). The CDR3 has 13 residues. Trimming left V 4 bases short and J 4 bases short, with 10 bases between. The CDR3 sequence is CASSRAGSYGYTF. Written as DNA, the CDR3 is TGTGCCAGCAGCCGGGCAGGGTCCTATGGCTACACCTTC.

This clonotype appeared many times. The CDR3 here is CASTGQGRRPLHF. DNA of the CDR3: TGTGCCAGCACCGGACAGGGAAGGAGGCCCCTCCACTTT. The rearrangement uses TRBV7-9 and TRBJ1-6; 8 positions agree with TRBD1. With 7 bases clipped from V and 13 bases from J, the junction kept 9 bases outside the gene matches. Germline V CDR1 and CDR2: SEHNR, FQNEAQ (reference sequence). The CDR3 runs to 13 residues.

This clonotype has ten or more counts. V is TRBV5-6 and J is TRBJ1-2, with D tentatively TRBD1 (5 bases). The CDR3 loop spans 14 amino acids. The V and J ends lost 4 bases and 8 bases respectively, with 18 bases between them. Germline V gene lookup returns CDR1 SGHDT and CDR2 YYEEEE. The CDR3 nucleotides are TGTGCCAGCAGCCCCGTGGGGGAGGCTGGAGGCTACACCTTC. Amino acids: CASSPVGEAGGYTF.

With respect to this clonotype: A read error may produce the germline difference seen at one junction end. The chain uses TRBV7-7 and TRBJ1-4; TRBD1 matches at 12 bases. The CDR3 extends over 15 amino acids. Germline V gives CDR1 SSHAT, CDR2 FNYEAQ (reference sequence). Here the CDR3 reads CASSLGDRGLEKPFF. The CDR3 nucleotides are TGTGCTAGCAGCTTGGGGGACAGGGGGCTCGAAAAACCGTTTTTT.

This sequence joins TRBV7-8 and TRBJ2-3; a weak D match, TRBD2 (6 bases). Germline assignment: CDR1 SGHVS and CDR2 FQNEAQ. Deletions cut 3 bases from V and 7 bases from J, with 14 bases between. The CDR3 contains 14 residues. In DNA form, the CDR3 reads TGTGCCAGCAGCTTCGCGGGGATCTCCAATACGCAGTATTTT. It yields the protein CASSFAGISNTQYF.